This T cell receptor beta chain was profiled in a study of T cells after yellow fever vaccination (dated by TCRdb to the late 2010s). About the full investigation: The SMART-Seq v4 Ultra Low Input RNA kit was used to prepare libraries from fractions with low cell numbers. To track T-cell clones before and after primary and booster YFV17D yellow fever vaccination, bulk TCR alpha and beta repertoires were sequenced longitudinally. Two healthy male donors, one aged 18 to 29 and one aged 30 to 40 years, made up the cohort. Bulk PBMC replicates and cell subsets were isolated from blood drawn at multiple timepoints before and after both primary and secondary immunization.

Comments on this clonotype: The target of this receptor is not known. No base quality information exists; no much larger clone differs at one position.

General conclusions and limits of the study: Most clones expanded after primary vaccination (around 96% of CD4 and approximately 90% of CD8) were re-detected after the booster, suggesting that broad memory maintenance occurred. Because the study included only a couple of donors, the extent to which the findings can be generalized is limited. A small fraction of clonotypes appeared in both the CD4 and CD8 compartments, likely as a result of convergent recombination. Compared with the primary T-cell response, the secondary T-cell response was faster but weaker, reaching its peak on day 5 rather than on day 15. Because abundant contaminating clonotypes from the bulk population could be contained in FACS-sorted repertoires, computational filtering was required.

The CDR1 and CDR2 encoded by the germline V gene (reference sequence) are LGHDT and YNNKEL. The CDR3 holds 14 amino acids from the cysteine to the phenylalanine. Only CDR3 DNA is held: 42 bases, read in frame from base 1. Trimming takes 3 bases off V and 6 bases off J; junction bases not matched to a gene: 5. What this sample's treatment or condition label stands for: live attenuated yellow fever vaccine strain. At every blood-draw timepoint, two biological replicates of bulk PBMCs were collected. PBMCs were isolated from peripheral blood using a standard Ficoll-Paque protocol. TriZol was used to extract RNA from bulk PBMCs, CD4 and CD8 fractions, and dextramer-positive and dextramer-negative fractions. The instrument given in TCRdb is Illumina NovaSeq 6000. TCR cDNA was synthesized by 5'RACE template switching, which introduced a universal primer site and unique molecular identifiers. cDNA synthesis was primed from both the TCR alpha and TCR beta constant segments. Libraries were amplified in two PCR steps, with sample barcodes and sequencing adapters added in the second step. Sequencing of libraries was done on Illumina HiSeq 2500 (2x100 bp) or NovaSeq (2x150 bp). In the original analysis: Reads were demultiplexed and collapsed into UMI consensus sequences with MIGEC, and V(D)J alignment was performed with MiXCR. Clonotypes responding to the vaccine were identified with edgeR on replicate PBMC samples, with the criteria of FDR below 0.01 and a log2 fold change above 5 up to day 15. CD4 or CD8 identity was assigned to each bulk clonotype according to whether the clonotype was present at higher abundance in the sequenced CD4 repertoire or the sequenced CD8 repertoire. TCRdb took the public reads, trimmed them with fastp at Q25, ran MiXCR for clone calling and kept in-frame beta chains. Merged by CDR3 protein, the rows form single entries marked with the most common genes and DNA. It is TCRdb's table, rather than the study itself, that gives the V and J calls and clone size. The sample table holds a few hundred thousand distinct CDR3 sequences, of which roughly 3.5% were seen once. Roughly a quarter of the sample is held by the ten biggest clonotypes.

The rearranged segments are TRBV3-1 and TRBJ2-3, and TRBD2 matches 8 of the central bases. The sequence was obtained from a man between 18 and 35 years old who received the YFV17D yellow fever vaccine. The sequencing here drew on PBMCs, taken on the day of the yellow fever booster vaccination. The DNA sequence follows: TGTGCCAGCAGCCAGGTCCTAGCGGGCGATACGCAGTATTTT. Its translation reads: CASSQVLAGDTQYF.